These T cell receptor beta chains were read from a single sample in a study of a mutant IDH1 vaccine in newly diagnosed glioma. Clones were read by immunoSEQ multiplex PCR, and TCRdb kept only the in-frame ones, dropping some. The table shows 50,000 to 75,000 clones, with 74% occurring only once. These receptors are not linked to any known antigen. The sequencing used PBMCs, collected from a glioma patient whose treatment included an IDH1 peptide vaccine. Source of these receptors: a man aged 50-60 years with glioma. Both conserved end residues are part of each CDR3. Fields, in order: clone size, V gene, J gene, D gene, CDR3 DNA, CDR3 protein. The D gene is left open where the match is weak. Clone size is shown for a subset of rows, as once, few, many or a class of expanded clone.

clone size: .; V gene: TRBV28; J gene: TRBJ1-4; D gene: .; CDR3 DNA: TGTGCCAGCATCCATGGGCGGGGAAATGAAAAACTGTTTTTT; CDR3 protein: CASIHGRGNEKLFF
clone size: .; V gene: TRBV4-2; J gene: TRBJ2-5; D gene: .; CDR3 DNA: TGTGCCAGCAGCCAAAGGGCCCAAACCCAAGAGACCCAGTACTTC; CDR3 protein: CASSQRAQTQETQYF
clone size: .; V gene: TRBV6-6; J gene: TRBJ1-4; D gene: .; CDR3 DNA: TGTGCCAGCAGTTACTCGATCGGGGTTACGGGTGAAAAACTGTTTTTT; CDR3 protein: CASSYSIGVTGEKLFF
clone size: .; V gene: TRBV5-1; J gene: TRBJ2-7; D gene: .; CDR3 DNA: TGCGCCAGCAGCTTGGAAAATAGGAAGCAGTACTTC; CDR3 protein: CASSLENRKQYF
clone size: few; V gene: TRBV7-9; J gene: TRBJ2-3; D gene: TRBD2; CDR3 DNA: TGTGCCAGCAGCTTGGACCTAGCGGGGGGCACAGATACGCAGTATTTT; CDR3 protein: CASSLDLAGGTDTQYF
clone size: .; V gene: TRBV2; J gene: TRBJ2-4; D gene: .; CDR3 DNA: TGTGCCAGCAGTTTTAACAGGGAGGGCATTCAGTACTTC; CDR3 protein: CASSFNREGIQYF
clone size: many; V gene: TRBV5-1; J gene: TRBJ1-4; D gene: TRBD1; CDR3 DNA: TGCGCCAGCAGCCTACAGGGGAAGGGGGAAAAACTGTTTTTT; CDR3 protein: CASSLQGKGEKLFF
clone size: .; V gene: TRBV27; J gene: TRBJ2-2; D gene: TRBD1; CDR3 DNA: TGTGCCAGCAGTTTATTCCCCGACAGGGTGTTCGGGGAGCTGTTTTTT; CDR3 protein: CASSLFPDRVFGELFF
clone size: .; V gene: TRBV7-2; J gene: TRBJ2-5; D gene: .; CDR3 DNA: TGTGCCAGCAGCTTGGGAGCGGGCCCCCAAGAGACCCAGTACTTC; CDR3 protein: CASSLGAGPQETQYF
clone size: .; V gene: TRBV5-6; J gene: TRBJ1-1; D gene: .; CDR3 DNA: TGTGCCAGCAGCCGTCTCCGGGGCCTTGAAGCTTTCTTT; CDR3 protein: CASSRLRGLEAFF
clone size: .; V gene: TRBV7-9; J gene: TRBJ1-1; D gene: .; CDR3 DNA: TGTGCCAGCAGCTCCCGACAGCTTGAAGCTTTCTTT; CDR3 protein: CASSSRQLEAFF
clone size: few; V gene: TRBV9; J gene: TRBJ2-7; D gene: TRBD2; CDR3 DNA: TGTGCCAGCAGCCCCCCGGGAGGGTACGGCGAGCAGTACTTC; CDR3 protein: CASSPPGGYGEQYF
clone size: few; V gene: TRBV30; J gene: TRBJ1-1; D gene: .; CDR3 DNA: TGTGCCTGGTCACTTCAGGGGAACACTGAAGCTTTCTTT; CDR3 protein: CAWSLQGNTEAFF
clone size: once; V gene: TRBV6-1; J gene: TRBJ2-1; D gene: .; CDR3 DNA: TGTGCCAGCAGTGGAGGGGGGGCGGCCTACAATGAGCAGTTCTTC; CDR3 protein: CASSGGGAAYNEQFF
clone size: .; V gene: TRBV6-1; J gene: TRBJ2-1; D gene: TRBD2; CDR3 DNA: TGTGCCAGCAGTGAGGGACTAGGACTCAATGAGCAGTTCTTC; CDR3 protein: CASSEGLGLNEQFF
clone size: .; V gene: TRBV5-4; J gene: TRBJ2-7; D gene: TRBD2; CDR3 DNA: TGTGCCAGCAGCGGACCCGGGACTACATCCTACGAGCAGTACTTC; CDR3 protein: CASSGPGTTSYEQYF
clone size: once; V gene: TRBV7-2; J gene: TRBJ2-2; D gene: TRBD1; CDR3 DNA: TGTGCCAGCAGCCCAGACAGGGGAACCGGGGAGCTGTTTTTT; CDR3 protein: CASSPDRGTGELFF
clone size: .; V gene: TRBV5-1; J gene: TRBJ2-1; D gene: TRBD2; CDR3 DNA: TGCGCCAGCAGCTTGCAAGCGGGGGGTTCCTACAATGAGCAGTTCTTC; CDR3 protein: CASSLQAGGSYNEQFF
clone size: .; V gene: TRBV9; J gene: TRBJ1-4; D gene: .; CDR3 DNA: TGTGCCAGCAGCGTAGCTGGGGGGGCAACTAATGAAAAACTGTTTTTT; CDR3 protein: CASSVAGGATNEKLFF
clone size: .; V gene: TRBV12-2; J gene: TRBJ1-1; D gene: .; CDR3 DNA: TGTGCAAGTCGCCCGAAGGAGGGGATGAACACTGAAGCTTTCTTT; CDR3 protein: CASRPKEGMNTEAFF
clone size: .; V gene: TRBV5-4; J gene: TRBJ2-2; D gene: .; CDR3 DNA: TGTGCCAGCAGCCCGCTTTTGGGGGGCGGAGGCGGGGAGCTGTTTTTT; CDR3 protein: CASSPLLGGGGGELFF
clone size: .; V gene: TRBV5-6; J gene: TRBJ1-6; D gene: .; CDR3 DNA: TGTGCCAGCAGCTTGGGGGATAATTCACCCCTCCACTTT; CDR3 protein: CASSLGDNSPLHF
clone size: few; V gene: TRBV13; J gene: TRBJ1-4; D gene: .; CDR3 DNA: TGTGCCAGCAGCGTCGGGGACTCCCGAAAACTGTTTTTT; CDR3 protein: CASSVGDSRKLFF
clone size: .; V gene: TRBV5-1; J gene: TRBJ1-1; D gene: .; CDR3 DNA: TGCGCCAGCAGCTCGGACAGTCTGAACACTGAAGCTTTCTTT; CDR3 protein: CASSSDSLNTEAFF
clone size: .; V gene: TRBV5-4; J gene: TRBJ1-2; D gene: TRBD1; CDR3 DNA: TGTGCCAGCAGCCCGACTCTACAGGGGGCATATGGCTACACCTTC; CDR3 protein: CASSPTLQGAYGYTF
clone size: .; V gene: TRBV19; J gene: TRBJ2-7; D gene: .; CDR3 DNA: TGTGCCACTAGGGACGGAGCCGTCTACGAGCAGTACTTC; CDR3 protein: CATRDGAVYEQYF
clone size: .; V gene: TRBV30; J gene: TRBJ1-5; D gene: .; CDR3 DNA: TGTGCCTGGAGTGACCAGGCGGTGGGTCAGCCCCAGCATTTT; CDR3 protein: CAWSDQAVGQPQHF
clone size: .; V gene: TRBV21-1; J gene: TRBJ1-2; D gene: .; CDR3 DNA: TGTGCCAGCAGCAAAGCGAGGGAAGGGGTGGACTATGGCTACACCTTC; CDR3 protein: CASSKAREGVDYGYTF
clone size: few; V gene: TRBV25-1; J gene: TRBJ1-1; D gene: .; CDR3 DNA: TGTGCCAGCAGTGAGCTCGGAGGGGACACTGAAGCTTTCTTT; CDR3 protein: CASSELGGDTEAFF
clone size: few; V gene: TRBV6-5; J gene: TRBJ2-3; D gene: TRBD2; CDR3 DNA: TGTGCCAGCAGTGGCCTTAGCGGGGACACAGATACGCAGTATTTT; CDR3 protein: CASSGLSGDTDTQYF
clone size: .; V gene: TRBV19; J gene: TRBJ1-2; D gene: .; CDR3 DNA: TGTGCCAGTAGACCCTGGGAGGGTGGCTACACCTTC; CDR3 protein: CASRPWEGGYTF
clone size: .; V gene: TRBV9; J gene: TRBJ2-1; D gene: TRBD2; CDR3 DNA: TGTGCCAGCAGCGCCGGACTAGCTGATGACAATGAGCAGTTCTTC; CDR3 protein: CASSAGLADDNEQFF
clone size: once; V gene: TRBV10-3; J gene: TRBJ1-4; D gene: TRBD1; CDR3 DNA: TGTGCCATCAGTGAGTCGTGGGGACAGCTTGAGGGTAATGAAAAACTGTTTTTT; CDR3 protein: CAISESWGQLEGNEKLFF
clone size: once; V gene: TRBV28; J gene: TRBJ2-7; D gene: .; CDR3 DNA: TGTGCCAGCAGTCGCGGAGCCTTCTCCAGGGACGAGCAGTACTTC; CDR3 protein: CASSRGAFSRDEQYF
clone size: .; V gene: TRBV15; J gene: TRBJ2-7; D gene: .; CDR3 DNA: TGTGCCACCAGCAAGCTAACCGTTGGAGGGGGAAACGAGCAGTACTTC; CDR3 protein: CATSKLTVGGGNEQYF
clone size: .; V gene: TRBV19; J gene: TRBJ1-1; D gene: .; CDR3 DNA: TGTGCCAGTAGTATCGCCGGTCCCACTGAAGCTTTCTTT; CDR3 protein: CASSIAGPTEAFF
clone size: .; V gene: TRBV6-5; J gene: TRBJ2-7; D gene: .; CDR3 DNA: TGTGCCAGCAGTTACTCGGCGTCCTACGAGCAGTACTTC; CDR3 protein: CASSYSASYEQYF
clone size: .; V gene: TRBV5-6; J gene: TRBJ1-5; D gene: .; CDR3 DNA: TGTGCCAGCAGCTTGGGCCGGGTGAATCAGCCCCAGCATTTT; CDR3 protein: CASSLGRVNQPQHF
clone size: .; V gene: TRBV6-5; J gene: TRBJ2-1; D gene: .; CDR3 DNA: TGTGCCAGCAGTTACTCGCCGGGGAATGAGCAGTTCTTC; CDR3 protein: CASSYSPGNEQFF
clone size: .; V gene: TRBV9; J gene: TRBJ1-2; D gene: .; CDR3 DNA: TGTGCCAGCAGCGTAGACTGGACCGGGGACGGCTACACCTTC; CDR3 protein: CASSVDWTGDGYTF
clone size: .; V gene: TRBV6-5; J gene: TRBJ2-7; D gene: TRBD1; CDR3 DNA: TGTGCCAGCAGTTACGGGACAGGGAGAGGCGAGCAGTACTTC; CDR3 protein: CASSYGTGRGEQYF
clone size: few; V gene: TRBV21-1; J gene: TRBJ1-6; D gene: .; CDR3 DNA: TGTGCCAGCAGCATTGGTATGCATAATTCACCCCTCCACTTT; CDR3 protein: CASSIGMHNSPLHF
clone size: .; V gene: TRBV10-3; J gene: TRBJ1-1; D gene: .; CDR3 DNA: TGTGCCATCAGTGAAGGGAACACTGAAGCTTTCTTT; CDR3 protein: CAISEGNTEAFF
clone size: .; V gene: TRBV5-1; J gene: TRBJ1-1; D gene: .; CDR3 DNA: TGCGCCAGCAGCTTGGGGGGGATGAACACTGAAGCTTTCTTT; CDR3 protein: CASSLGGMNTEAFF
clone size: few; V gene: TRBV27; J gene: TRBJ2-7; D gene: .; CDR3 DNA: TGTGCCAGCATGGCCGCTTACGAGCAGTACTTC; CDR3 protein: CASMAAYEQYF
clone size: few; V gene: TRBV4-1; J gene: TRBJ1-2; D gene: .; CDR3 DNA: TGCGCCAGCAGCCAAGATTTGGGACTCCCAGAAGGAGGCTACACCTTC; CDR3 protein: CASSQDLGLPEGGYTF
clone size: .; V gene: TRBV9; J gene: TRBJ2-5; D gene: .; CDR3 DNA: TGTGCCAGCAGCTCGTTAGGGCTCGGGGAAGGAGAGACCCAGTACTTC; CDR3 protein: CASSSLGLGEGETQYF
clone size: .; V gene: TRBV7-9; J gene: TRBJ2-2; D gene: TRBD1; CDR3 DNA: TGTGCCAGCAGCACCCGACAGGGGGCTACCGGGGAGCTGTTTTTT; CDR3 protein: CASSTRQGATGELFF
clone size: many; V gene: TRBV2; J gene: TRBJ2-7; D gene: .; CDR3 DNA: TGTGCCAGCAGTGGACAGCCAGAGCAGTACTTC; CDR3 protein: CASSGQPEQYF
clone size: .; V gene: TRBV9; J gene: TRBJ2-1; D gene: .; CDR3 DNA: TGTGCCAGCAGCGTACCCCCGGACTCCAGGGAGCAGTTCTTC; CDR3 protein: CASSVPPDSREQFF
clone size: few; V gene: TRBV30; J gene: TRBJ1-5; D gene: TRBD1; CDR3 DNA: TGTGCCTGGAGTCCGACAGGGGACTATCAGCCCCAGCATTTT; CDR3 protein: CAWSPTGDYQPQHF
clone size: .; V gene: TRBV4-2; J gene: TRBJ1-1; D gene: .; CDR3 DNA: TGTGCCAGCAGCCAAGGGTCCTACACTGAAGCTTTCTTT; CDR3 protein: CASSQGSYTEAFF
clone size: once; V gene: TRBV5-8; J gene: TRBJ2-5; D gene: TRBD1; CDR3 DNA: TGTGCCAGCAGCTGGGACAGGGGTGGAAAGACCCAGTACTTC; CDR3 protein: CASSWDRGGKTQYF
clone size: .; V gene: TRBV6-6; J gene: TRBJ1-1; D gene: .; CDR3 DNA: TGTGCCAGCTGCCCCTACGGGGGATCGAACACTGAAGCTTTCTTT; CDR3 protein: CASCPYGGSNTEAFF
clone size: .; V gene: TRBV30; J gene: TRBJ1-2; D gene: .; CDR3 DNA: TGTGCCTGGACGAGGCGGGGGATTCGCTATGGCTACACCTTC; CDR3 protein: CAWTRRGIRYGYTF